This T cell receptor (beta chain) is from a study of tumor-infiltrating lymphocytes in primary liver carcinoma. There are many counts of this clonotype. Joint extraction of RNA and DNA used roughly 17-32 mg of bulk tissue that was unsorted. TCR beta cDNA was prepared out of about 510 ng total RNA by means of a constant-region primer. Slightly modified ARM-PCR served as the procedure for the TCR beta libraries. These libraries came from three rounds of nested multiplex PCR. MiXCR, applied by TCRdb to the multiplex PCR reads, yields one record per CDR3 protein. The sample comprises approximately 79,000 distinct CDR3 sequences, nearly 70% of which are singletons, and around 30% rests with the top ten. The specimen was liver tumor tissue from sampling region 4. As to subset: tumor region T4, right-lateral pole. The sequence came from a man aged 40-50 years with primary liver carcinoma and hepatitis B virus infection.

Here the CDR3 reads CASSLIGVGNSPLHF. CDR3 coding DNA: TGTGCCAGCAGTTTAATCGGGGTTGGTAATTCACCCCTCCACTTT. V and J are TRBV12-3 or TRBV12-4 and TRBJ1-6, with D hard to call. Trimming left V 2 bases short and J 6 bases short, with 11 bases between. The CDR3 loop spans 15 amino acids.